Listed here are 14 T cell receptor beta chains from one sample, sequenced in a study of T cells in Graves' hyperthyroidism and ophthalmopathy. It was RNA transcripts that yielded the amplified TCR beta CDR3 regions. The TCR CDR3 was amplified in a first-round RT-PCR using the HTBI primer set. TCRdb analysed the multiplex PCR reads with MiXCR anew, one entry per CDR3 protein. This table holds about 58,000 distinct CDR3 sequences, roughly 52% found once. Input material: blood. All receptors come from a woman in her twenties or thirties with Graves' ophthalmopathy.

The chain's CDR3 is CSANRGRGWERTDTQYF. The CDR3 DNA sequence: TGCAGTGCTAACAGGGGGAGGGGGTGGGAGCGCACAGATACGCAGTATTTT. This rearrangement joins TRBV20-1 to TRBJ2-3; D possibly corresponds to TRBD1 (8 bases). This CDR3 is built from 17 residues. From germline, CDR1 is DFQATT and CDR2 SNEGSKA (reference sequence). Trimming removed 4 bases from V and 1 base from J, with 21 bases in between.

In its sample, this clonotype was seen once. The rearrangement uses TRBV25-1 and TRBJ2-7, with D possibly being TRBD1 or TRBD2 (5 bases each). The germline gives CDR1 MGHDK, CDR2 SYGVNS. This CDR3 contains 15 residues. The ends were cut back, 6 bases at V and 2 bases at J, with 17 bases in the middle. CDR3 coding DNA: TGTGCCAGCAGCCTTACCGGGACGGGTGCCTACGAGCAGTACTTC. Its protein is CASSLTGTGAYEQYF.

The table lists this clonotype with many counts. V gene TRBV10-1 combines with J gene TRBJ2-2; no definite D call. Per germline, CDR1 WNHNN and CDR2 SYGVQD (reference sequence). Trimming removed 4 bases from V and 3 bases from J, with 6 bases in between. CDR3 length: 13 amino acids. This chain's CDR3 is CASSARHTGELFF. In DNA form, the CDR3 reads TGCGCCAGCAGTGCCAGGCACACCGGGGAGCTGTTTTTT.

Worth noting for this clonotype: The junction departs from germline at one end; a sequencing error may be responsible. V gene TRBV4-1 combines with J gene TRBJ2-2; perhaps D is TRBD1 or TRBD2 (6 bases each). The germline V gene encodes CDR1 MGHRA and CDR2 YSYEKL. CDR3 length: 13 residues. The CDR3 sequence is CASGSLGGGELFF. In DNA, the CDR3 is TGCGCCAGCGGCTCCCTTGGGGGCGGGGAGCTGTTCTTT.

In this sample, this clonotype turned up many times. V usage is TRBV15 and J usage is TRBJ2-7; D perhaps matches TRBD2 (6 bases). The germline V gene has CDR1 LNHNV and CDR2 YYDKDF (reference sequence). With 3 bases removed from V and 6 bases from J, the gap between germline ends came to 21 bases. The CDR3 length is 16 residues. The CDR3: CATSRAGLPKVFEQYF. For the CDR3, the DNA is TGTGCCACCAGCAGGGCGGGACTCCCAAAAGTGTTCGAGCAGTACTTC.

This clonotype showed up many times. The chain couples TRBV7-9 to TRBJ1-1, with D possibly TRBD1 on 6 matching bases. The length of the CDR3 is 15 residues. The germline gives CDR1 SEHNR, CDR2 FQNEAQ (reference sequence). The ends were cut back, 5 bases at V and 4 bases at J, with 17 bases in the middle. The CDR3 reads CASSDQGGTSTEAFF. The CDR3 region has the DNA TGTGCCAGCAGCGATCAAGGGGGGACGAGCACTGAAGCTTTCTTT.

By frequency in the sample, this clonotype is medium-sized. The chain uses TRBV24-1 and TRBJ2-7, with a possible D match to TRBD2 (7 bases). CDR1 is KGHDR and CDR2 is SFDVKD in the germline V gene. The CDR3 is made up of 14 amino acids. V was trimmed by 6 bases and J by 6 bases, leaving 17 bases between them. The CDR3 nucleotides are TGTGCCACCAGTCCCAGGGGCGGGAGATTCGAGCAGTACTTC. Its protein product is CATSPRGGRFEQYF.

This clonotype was seen repeatedly, ten times or more. The chain joins TRBV19 to TRBJ1-3; D gene ambiguous. V dropped 4 bases and J dropped 0 bases, with 10 bases sitting between them. Germline-derived CDR1 and CDR2 are LNHDA and SQIVND (reference sequence). The CDR3 covers 15 residues. In nucleotides, the CDR3 is TGTGCCAGTAGTACGGTCACTCTCTCTGGAAACACCATATATTTT. This encodes CASSTVTLSGNTIYF. The full variable domain, its missing parts supplied by reference TRBV19 and TRBJ1-3, is DGGITQSPKYLFRKEGQNVTLSCEQNLNHDAMYWYRQDPGQGLRLIYYSQIVNDFQKGDIAEGYSVSREKKESFPLTVTSAQKNPTAFYLCASSTVTLSGNTIYFGEGSWLTVV.

V is TRBV20-1 and J is TRBJ1-4; D may be TRBD1 (5 bases). Per germline, CDR1 DFQATT and CDR2 SNEGSKA (reference sequence). The germline V and J ends were trimmed by 8 bases and 8 bases, with 12 bases remaining between them. This CDR3 region has 11 residues. The CDR3 here is CSTPGEEKLFF. CDR3 nucleotides: TGCAGTACCCCGGGGGAGGAAAAACTGTTTTTT.

This clonotype has a count of ten or more. The chain employs TRBV5-4 and TRBJ2-1; 13 bases agree with TRBD2. Germline assignment: CDR1 SGHNT and CDR2 YYREEE (reference sequence). Trimming removed 4 bases from V and 6 bases from J; junction bases left unmatched: 10. The CDR3 loop spans 17 amino acids. CDR3 DNA: TGTGCCAGCAGCCCTCGGACTAGCGGGAGTCCGGCCAATGAGCAGTTCTTC. This translates into CASSPRTSGSPANEQFF.

This chain connects TRBV9 to TRBJ1-6; 12 nucleotides match TRBD1. Germline V gene data show CDR1 as SGDLS and CDR2 as YYNGEE. The CDR3 is 17 amino acids. V shed 1 base, J shed 9 bases, and the junction held 8 bases outside the gene matches. CDR3 DNA sequence: TGTGCCAGCAGCGTAAATTTCCGGGACAGGGGGCTTTCACCCCTCCACTTT. Amino acid sequence: CASSVNFRDRGLSPLHF.

This chain connects TRBV4-1 to TRBJ2-5, with 8 bases matching TRBD2. The length of the CDR3 is 14 residues. The V gene's germline CDR1 is MGHRA and CDR2 YSYEKL. With 4 bases clipped from V and 1 base from J, the junction kept 2 bases outside the gene matches. CDR3 nucleotides: TGCGCCAGCAGCCCGGGGGGGACCCAAGAGACCCAGTACTTC. Translating gives CASSPGGTQETQYF.

Many counts were recorded for this clonotype. V usage is TRBV28 and J usage is TRBJ1-4; 7 nucleotides line up with TRBD1. V was pared by 6 bases and J by 5 bases, with 9 bases of the junction left unmatched. The CDR3 totals 15 residues. Germline values: CDR1 MDHEN, CDR2 SYDVKM. The CDR3 protein is CASRMSGTVNEKLFF. The CDR3 nucleotides read TGTGCCAGCAGGATGTCCGGGACAGTAAATGAAAAACTGTTTTTT.

The chain recombines TRBV9 with TRBJ1-6; the match to TRBD1 covers 9 bases. V dropped 0 bases and J dropped 11; count of bases not matched to a gene: 6. CDR3 size: 15 residues. CDR1 is SGDLS, CDR2 YYNGEE, per germline. DNA for the CDR3: TGTGCCAGCAGCGTAGAGACAGGGGGTTTTCCACCCCTCCACTTT. As protein: CASSVETGGFPPLHF.